This entry describes one T cell receptor (beta chain). The antigen remains undetermined. This entry belongs to a study of graft-versus-host responses after intestinal transplantation. Using immunoSEQ multiplex PCR, the repertoire was profiled, and TCRdb retains in-frame clones only, with some absent. Of some 130,000 clones listed, 80% to 95% were seen once; the top ten hold around 0.12%. Trimming removed 0 bases from V and 2 bases from J, with 14 bases in between. This CDR3 region has 16 residues. Germline CDR1 and CDR2: LGHNA and YNFKEQ. This clonotype originated in a human donor who received an intestinal transplant. The rearrangement links TRBV4-2 to TRBJ2-7; D perhaps matches TRBD1 (7 bases). Specimen: unstimulated CD4+ T cells sorted from spleen or lymph node cells, collected before intestinal transplant. The CDR3 nucleotides read TGTGCCAGCAGCCAAGAAAGACAGGGAGGTCCCTACGAGCAGTACTTC. Translating gives CASSQERQGGPYEQYF.